The 24 T cell receptor beta chains listed next were all sequenced from one sample in a study of vaccination and CD4 T cells after COVID-19 (dated by TCRdb to about 2022). The sample's treatment or condition, from its label and the paper: approximately nine-day PBMC culture with coronavirus spike peptide pools or control peptides (ViraFEST assay). CD4+ T cells from unexposed donors were collected before the COVID-19 pandemic (2011-2018). Antigens of these TCRs are unknown. Libraries were prepared through PCR. Sequencing was carried out with an Illumina iSeq 100. TCR sequencing of DNA from cultured CD4+ T cells used the Oncomine TCR Beta short-read assay at the Johns Hopkins FTIC core. The public reads were reanalyzed by TCRdb: fastp trimming at Q25, MiXCR alignment, in-frame beta chains only. Duplicate CDR3 protein sequences are folded into a single record with the most common DNA and genes. The table for this sample lists roughly 6,400 distinct CDR3 sequences; nearly 50% of them were counted only once. The top ten hold about 30% of the sample.

Input material: CD4+ T cells from blood, cultured in vitro. All receptors derive from a human donor in good health.

The chain employs TRBV6-1 and TRBJ2-1; D gene ambiguous. This CDR3 contains 11 residues. V was cut by 7 bases and J by 5 bases, with 6 bases left in between. Germline V gives CDR1 MNHNS, CDR2 SASEGT. The CDR3 sequence: CASTTNNEQFF. The CDR3 DNA reads as TGTGCCAGCACTACTAACAATGAGCAGTTCTTC.

The chain carries TRBV6-4 and TRBJ2-5; 10 bases fit TRBD2. Germline V lookup: CDR1 MRHNA, CDR2 SNTAGT. The V gene end was trimmed by 3 bases and the J gene end by 5 bases; junction bases not matched to a gene: 6. The CDR3 consists of 15 residues. CDR3 DNA sequence: TGTGCCAGCAGTGAGCTAGCGGGAGCGGCTGAGACCCAGTACTTC. It is translated as CASSELAGAAETQYF.

This clonotype was counted a single time. The chain joins TRBV6-1 to TRBJ2-3; D might be TRBD1 or TRBD2, each matching 5 bases. The V and J ends lost 7 bases and 3 bases respectively, with 14 bases between them. Germline loops: CDR1 MNHNS, CDR2 SASEGT. This CDR3 is built from 14 residues. This CDR3 is CASNTVGATDTQYF. The CDR3, as DNA: TGTGCCAGCAATACGGTCGGGGCTACAGATACGCAGTATTTT.

This clonotype showed up just a few times. As DNA, the CDR3 is TGCAGTGCCTCCGGGGCATTGGGGAACGATGAGCAGTTCTTC. Translated, it gives CSASGALGNDEQFF. V is TRBV20-1 and J is TRBJ2-1; D tentatively fits TRBD1 or TRBD2 (5 bases each). V gave up 6 bases and J gave up 8 bases, with 20 bases separating them. Per the germline V gene, CDR1 is DFQATT and CDR2 is SNEGSKA (reference sequence). This CDR3 is built from 14 residues.

The V gene is TRBV19, the J gene TRBJ2-1, with D possibly matching TRBD2 (6 bases). Per germline, CDR1 LNHDA and CDR2 SQIVND (reference sequence). The CDR3 consists of 17 residues. V shed 2 bases and J shed 1 base, with 15 bases lying between them. The CDR3 sequence: CASSIHSGLGSYNEQFF. For the CDR3, the DNA is TGTGCCAGTAGTATACACTCGGGACTGGGGTCCTACAATGAGCAGTTCTTC.

This clonotype was seen more than once but under ten times. The rearrangement joins TRBV19 to TRBJ1-5; a possible D gene is TRBD1 (5 bases). CDR1 and CDR2 from the germline V gene are LNHDA and SQIVND (reference sequence). This CDR3 has 14 residues. CDR3 coding DNA: TGTGCGTCAACGGGGGGGAATAGCAATCAGCCCCAGCATTTT. It translates to CASTGGNSNQPQHF.

The chain joins TRBV20-1 to TRBJ1-4; D unclear. The CDR3 contains 17 residues. Per germline, CDR1 DFQATT and CDR2 SNEGSKA (reference sequence). V lost 5 bases and J lost 0, with 19 bases in between. CDR3 bases: TGCAGTGCTCCCAGACGGCAAACCCTTGCAACTAATGAAAAACTGTTTTTT. Encoded protein: CSAPRRQTLATNEKLFF.

This chain connects TRBV10-1 to TRBJ1-1, with D tentatively TRBD1 (6 bases). CDR1 WNHNN and CDR2 SYGVQD come from the germline V gene (reference sequence). V gave up 6 bases and J gave up 4 bases, with 9 bases separating them. The CDR3 sequence is 12 residues long. The CDR3 sequence is CASRGAFTEAFF. The CDR3 nucleotides are TGCGCCAGCAGGGGGGCTTTCACTGAAGCTTTCTTT.

CDR3 residues: CASSTLMTGISNQPQHF. CDR3 DNA: TGTGCCAGTAGTACTCTGATGACAGGGATTAGCAATCAGCCCCAGCATTTT. This chain links TRBV19 with TRBJ1-5, with TRBD1 matching over 7 bases. The V gene's germline CDR1 is LNHDA and CDR2 SQIVND (reference sequence). The CDR3 extends over 17 amino acids. J was trimmed by 0 bases and V by 4 bases; bases with no gene match: 9.

The chain carries TRBV6-1 and TRBJ1-2; 7 positions agree with TRBD1. CDR1 and CDR2 (germline): MNHNS, SASEGT. This CDR3 has 15 amino acids. V shed 10 bases and J 3 bases; nucleotides not matched to a gene: 14. CDR3 region: CATQQQGLKDYGYTF. Written as DNA, the CDR3 is TGTGCCACCCAACAACAGGGGCTAAAGGACTATGGCTACACCTTC.

The chain carries TRBV5-4 and TRBJ2-3; TRBD2 matches 9 bases. Germline CDR1 and CDR2: SGHNT and YYREEE (reference sequence). The CDR3 length is 16 residues. V shed 0 bases, J shed 5 bases, and the junction held 7 bases outside the gene matches. DNA of the CDR3: TGTGCCAGCAGCTTGGGCCCTAGCGGGACTAAAGATACGCAGTATTTT. Translating it yields CASSLGPSGTKDTQYF.

This clonotype was seen a few times. The chain combines TRBV6-5 with TRBJ1-2; 8 nucleotides line up with TRBD1. Trimming cost V 0 bases and J 7 bases; bases outside gene matches: 19. This CDR3 region has 19 residues. Germline values: CDR1 MNHEY, CDR2 SVGAGI. CDR3 bases: TGTGCCAGCAGTTACTCAATAAGTAGTAGCAGGGGGCACCGGCGTGGCTACACCTTC. This encodes CASSYSISSSRGHRRGYTF.

This rearrangement joins TRBV24-1 to TRBJ2-2, with D perhaps given as TRBD1 or TRBD2 (5 bases each). V was cut by 2 bases and J by 6 bases, with 15 bases left in between. Germline CDR1 and CDR2: KGHDR and SFDVKD. This CDR3 is 16 amino acids long. The CDR3 loop is CATSDSPGRGPGELFF. The DNA of the CDR3 is TGTGCCACCAGTGATTCGCCCGGACGGGGCCCCGGGGAGCTGTTTTTT.

This clonotype was seen a few times. The chain combines TRBV7-2 with TRBJ1-5, with a possible D match to TRBD1 (5 bases). Germline lookup yields CDR1 SGHTA and CDR2 FQGNSA. The CDR3 runs to 14 residues. The V end was cut by 1 base, the J end by 7 bases, with 11 bases between. CDR3 sequence reads: CASSLEAGWQPQHF. CDR3 nucleotides: TGTGCCAGCAGCTTAGAGGCAGGGTGGCAGCCCCAGCATTTT.

This clonotype was counted a few times. The gene calls are TRBV4-1 and TRBJ1-2, with 10 bases lining up with TRBD1. CDR1 and CDR2 (germline): MGHRA, YSYEKL. J was trimmed by 7 bases and V by 1 base; bases with no gene match: 3. This CDR3 is 14 amino acids long. CDR3 sequence (DNA): TGCGCCAGCAGCCAAGGGGGACAGGGGTTTGGCTACACCTTC. It yields the protein CASSQGGQGFGYTF.

A few counts support this clonotype. The chain links TRBV7-6 to TRBJ1-5; D ambiguous. The length of the CDR3 is 16 residues. V was clipped by 1 base and J by 1 base, with 11 bases between them. Germline lookup yields CDR1 SGHVS and CDR2 FNYEAQ. The chain's CDR3 is CASSLDPPGSNQPQHF. As DNA, the CDR3 is TGTGCCAGCAGCTTAGACCCCCCCGGCAGCAATCAGCCCCAGCATTTT.

The rearrangement links TRBV10-3 to TRBJ2-7; TRBD1 agrees at 11 bases. This CDR3 comprises 15 residues. J was trimmed by 5 bases and V by 5 bases; bases with no gene match: 8. CDR1 and CDR2 (germline): ENHRY, SYGVKD. The DNA for the CDR3 is TGTGCCATCAGTAGGCGGGGACAGGGGGTCAACGAGCAGTACTTC. This sequence encodes CAISRRGQGVNEQYF.

This clonotype was counted once. V is TRBV6-5 and J is TRBJ2-7, with 7 bases matching TRBD1. Germline V lookup: CDR1 MNHEY, CDR2 SVGAGI. The CDR3 runs to 16 residues. The junction had 7 bases not matched to a gene; V was cut back by 2 bases and J by 0 bases. For the CDR3, the DNA is TGTGCCAGCAGTTACCTGGGACAGACGGTCTCCTACGAGCAGTACTTC. It specifies CASSYLGQTVSYEQYF.

The chain carries TRBV5-1 and TRBJ2-5; no clear D gene. Trimming shortened V by 5 bases and J by 5 bases, and 7 bases separated the two germline ends. Germline V gene sequence: CDR1 SGHRS, CDR2 YFSETQ. This CDR3 is 11 amino acids long. The CDR3 loop reads CASRVGETQYF. For the CDR3, the DNA is TGCGCCAGCAGGGTGGGGGAGACCCAGTACTTC.

The gene calls are TRBV12-3 or TRBV12-4 and TRBJ1-6, with D possibly matching TRBD1 (5 bases). V gave up 5 bases and J gave up 10 bases, with 18 bases separating them. CDR3 length equals 15 residues. CDR3 residues: CASSASGSGYSPLHF. DNA for the CDR3: TGTGCCAGCAGTGCCTCAGGGAGTGGGTACTCACCCCTCCACTTT.

The chain employs TRBV6-1 and TRBJ1-1; TRBD1 matches at 9 bases. With V trimmed by 10 bases and J by 4 bases, 10 bases remained unmatched. Germline V gene data show CDR1 as MNHNS and CDR2 as SASEGT. This CDR3 has 14 residues. The CDR3 is CATLPLTGGTEAFF. The CDR3 DNA reads as TGTGCCACCTTACCGCTGACAGGGGGCACTGAAGCTTTCTTT.

This chain joins TRBV11-2 and TRBJ1-2; D is unclear. Trimming shortened V by 4 bases and J by 7 bases, and 22 bases separated the two germline ends. This CDR3 has 16 amino acids. Germline CDR1 SGHAT, CDR2 FQNNGV. In nucleotides, the CDR3 is TGTGCCAGCAGCTCTCCCTCTCGGATTCCGGCCACTGGCTACACCTTC. Its translation: CASSSPSRIPATGYTF. Based on the CDR3 plus reference TRBV11-2 and TRBJ1-2, the full variable domain is EAGVAQSPRYKIIEKRQSVAFWCNPISGHATLYWYQQILGQGPKLLIQFQNNGVVDDSQLPKDRFSAERLKGVDSTLKIQPAKLEDSAVYLCASSSPSRIPATGYTFGSGTRLTVV.

The chain joins TRBV7-8 to TRBJ2-7; no clear D. Per germline, CDR1 SGHVS and CDR2 FQNEAQ. Trimming took off 2 bases at V and 4 bases at J, with 6 bases between the two ends. The CDR3 runs 12 residues. The CDR3 sequence is CASSLTNYEQYF. Written as DNA, the CDR3 is TGTGCCAGCAGCTTAACCAATTACGAGCAGTACTTC.

This chain links TRBV10-3 with TRBJ2-1, with a tentative D call TRBD2 (6 bases). There are 15 residues in the CDR3. Germline V gene data show CDR1 as ENHRY and CDR2 as SYGVKD. V was clipped by 7 bases and J by 3 bases, with 16 bases between them. CDR3 bases: TGTGCCATCAACCCGGGGGAGCTATACTACAATGAGCAGTTCTTC. Encoded protein: CAINPGELYYNEQFF.